These 32 T cell receptor beta chains came from one sample sequenced in a study of T cells in Graves' hyperthyroidism and ophthalmopathy. Regions amplified from RNA transcripts were the TCR beta CDR3 regions. A first-round RT-PCR of the TCR CDR3 used the HTBI primer set. TCRdb re-called the multiplex PCR reads through MiXCR, storing one row per CDR3 protein. Counted here are hundreds of thousands of distinct CDR3 sequences, 12% to 15% occurring once; the ten biggest clones make up 10%. The sample comprised blood. These receptors originate from a young woman with Graves' hyperthyroidism.

The genes are TRBV28 and TRBJ1-2; 9 nucleotides agree with TRBD1. Germline CDR1 is MDHEN and CDR2 is SYDVKM. Trimming at V came to 4 bases and at J to 8 bases, leaving 11 bases not matched to a gene. The CDR3 has 15 residues. The CDR3 DNA follows: TGTGCCAGCAGTTCAGCCGGGACAGGGATTTCGGGCTACACCTTC. It translates to CASSSAGTGISGYTF.

At least ten counts were recorded for this clonotype. The chain joins TRBV20-1 to TRBJ1-1; D not certain. The germline V gene has CDR1 DFQATT and CDR2 SNEGSKA (reference sequence). The CDR3 is 14 amino acids. The CDR3 is CRIFSPGINTEAFF. CDR3 coding DNA: TGCAGAATCTTTAGCCCGGGTATTAACACTGAAGCTTTCTTT.

This clonotype was recorded at least ten times. The junction and the germline gene differ at one end; a read error may be behind it. This chain joins TRBV6-1 and TRBJ1-1; 9 nucleotides align to TRBD1. The germline V gene encodes CDR1 MNHNS and CDR2 SASEGT. The CDR3 runs 13 residues. The CDR3 loop reads CASSRTGGTETFF. DNA of the CDR3: TGTGCCAGCAGCCGTACAGGGGGCACTGAAACTTTCTTT.

This clonotype came up many times. This rearrangement joins TRBV7-6 to TRBJ2-3; D possibly corresponds to TRBD2 (5 bases). CDR3 length: 16 residues. CDR1 is SGHVS and CDR2 is FNYEAQ in the germline V gene. The V gene lost 5 bases and the J gene lost 4 bases, with 19 bases spanning the gap. The CDR3 sequence: CASSPLVGEVPDTQYF. The CDR3 region has the DNA TGTGCCAGCAGCCCACTAGTGGGAGAGGTCCCAGATACGCAGTATTTT.

This clonotype was picked up many times. This chain links TRBV27 with TRBJ2-3, with 10 bases fitting TRBD2. CDR3 length: 16 residues. V trimming: 5 bases; J trimming: 3 bases; junction bases outside the gene matches: 8. Germline CDR1 and CDR2: MNHEY and SMNVEV (reference sequence). The CDR3 DNA sequence: TGTGCCAGCAGTCCGAGGCTAGCGGGAGTTACAGATACGCAGTATTTT. Translation gives CASSPRLAGVTDTQYF.

This clonotype has a handful of counts. This chain connects TRBV28 to TRBJ2-7, with 8 bases identical to TRBD2. Germline V gene lookup returns CDR1 MDHEN and CDR2 SYDVKM. The CDR3 is 17 residues long. Losses at the gene ends were 2 bases for V and 5 bases for J; bases not matched to a gene: 14. The CDR3 sequence is CASSLMFGAGGSNEQYF. CDR3 coding DNA: TGTGCCAGCAGTTTAATGTTCGGGGCGGGAGGATCCAACGAGCAGTACTTC. Based on the CDR3 plus reference TRBV28 and TRBJ2-7, the full variable domain is DVKVTQSSRYLVKRTGEKVFLECVQDMDHENMFWYRQDPGLGLRLIYFSYDVKMKEKGDIPEGYSVSREKKERFSLILESASTNQTSMYLCASSLMFGAGGSNEQYFGPGTRLTVT.

This clonotype was recorded at least ten times. The chain employs TRBV2 and TRBJ2-3; 7 bases map to TRBD2. The CDR3 runs to 14 residues. CDR1 and CDR2 from the germline V gene are SNHLY and FYNNEI. CDR3 DNA: TGTGCAAGCGGGGAGGTCGACTCGGCCGATACGCAGTATTTT. It is translated as CASGEVDSADTQYF. Combining the CDR3 with reference TRBV2 and TRBJ2-3 gives the whole variable domain EPEVTQTPSHQVTQMGQEVILRCVPISNHLYFYWYRQILGQKVEFLVSFYNNEISEKSEIFDDQFSVERPDGSNFTLKIRSTKLEDSAMYFCASGEVDSADTQYFGPGTRLTVL.

This clonotype was recorded at least ten times. The chain couples TRBV12-3 or TRBV12-4 to TRBJ2-7; D remains ambiguous. The CDR3 sequence is 13 residues long. V was clipped by 6 bases and J by 3 bases, with 12 bases between them. Written as DNA, the CDR3 is TGTGCCAGCAGACGCAGACTCGGCTACGAGCAGTACTTC. Its translation is CASRRRLGYEQYF.

This clonotype has at least ten counts. CDR3 DNA sequence: TGTGCCAGCAGCCCAAACAGGGCGGTAACGGACTATGGCTACACCTTC. It encodes CASSPNRAVTDYGYTF. The rearrangement uses TRBV7-8 and TRBJ1-2; D might be TRBD1 (6 bases). Germline V gene lookup returns CDR1 SGHVS and CDR2 FQNEAQ. V lost 5 bases and J 3 bases, leaving 19 bases between the germline ends. The CDR3 length is 16 residues.

V is TRBV24-1 and J is TRBJ2-5; no firm D call. V gave up 4 bases and J gave up 1 base, with 12 bases separating them. The CDR3 runs to 15 residues. Germline CDR1 KGHDR, CDR2 SFDVKD. The CDR3 region is CATSDPQWGQETQYF. The CDR3 nucleotides read TGTGCCACCAGTGACCCTCAATGGGGCCAAGAGACCCAGTACTTC.

This clonotype was detected many times. The V and J genes are TRBV12-3 or TRBV12-4 and TRBJ2-1, with TRBD2 matching 8 bases. The CDR3 is 14 amino acids. Unmatched junction bases numbered 5, after V lost 7 bases and J lost 3 bases. For the CDR3, the DNA is TGTGCCAGCATTCCCGGGACTAGCTACAATGAGCAGTTCTTC. This codes for CASIPGTSYNEQFF.

This clonotype occurred a few times. The J gene is TRBJ2-1, the V gene TRBV27, with 9 bases matching TRBD2. The CDR3 is made up of 15 amino acids. V dropped 3 bases and J dropped 5; count of bases not matched to a gene: 5. Germline CDR1 and CDR2: MNHEY and SMNVEV (reference sequence). CDR3 residues: CASSFDLAGNNEQFF. The DNA for the CDR3 is TGTGCCAGCAGTTTTGATCTAGCGGGAAACAATGAGCAGTTCTTC.

This clonotype showed up just a few times. The chain is built from TRBV4-1 and TRBJ1-3; D is perhaps TRBD1 (6 bases). This CDR3 is 17 amino acids long. Per the germline V gene, CDR1 is MGHRA and CDR2 is YSYEKL. The V and J ends lost 1 base and 3 bases respectively, with 16 bases between them. CDR3 sequence: CASSQAGGRSDGNTIYF. CDR3 bases: TGCGCCAGCAGCCAAGCGGGGGGGCGAAGTGATGGAAACACCATATATTTT.

In its sample, this clonotype was seen a few times. The chain couples TRBV5-1 to TRBJ2-1; D is unclear. There are 13 residues in the CDR3. Trimming removed 6 bases from V and 2 bases from J, with 9 bases in between. Germline V CDR1 and CDR2: SGHRS, YFSETQ. CDR3 sequence (DNA): TGCGCCAGCATAGGCCAAACCTACAATGAGCAGTTCTTC. It is translated as CASIGQTYNEQFF.

This clonotype turned up a few times. The V call is TRBV9, the J call TRBJ1-1; D perhaps matches TRBD1 (5 bases). The CDR3 contains 15 residues. Germline V lookup: CDR1 SGDLS, CDR2 YYNGEE. V was clipped by 0 bases and J by 1 base, with 10 bases between them. CDR3 in amino acids: CASSVGAGPNTEAFF. CDR3 coding DNA: TGTGCCAGCAGCGTAGGTGCGGGGCCGAACACTGAAGCTTTCTTT.

This clonotype was seen a handful of times. This chain connects TRBV19 to TRBJ1-1; 10 nucleotides align to TRBD1. Germline V gene lookup returns CDR1 LNHDA and CDR2 SQIVND (reference sequence). This CDR3 region has 15 residues. Trimming cost V 7 bases and J 4 bases; bases outside gene matches: 9. CDR3 residues: CASTQGQGVGTEAFF. DNA for the CDR3: TGTGCCAGTACCCAAGGACAGGGGGTGGGCACTGAAGCTTTCTTT.

This clonotype was seen repeatedly, ten times or more. The chain joins TRBV7-2 to TRBJ1-2; D gene unclear. Germline-derived CDR1 and CDR2 are SGHTA and FQGNSA. CDR3 length: 12 amino acids. Deletions cut 1 base from V and 8 bases from J, with 8 bases between. CDR3 residues: CASSLGISGYTF. The CDR3 DNA sequence: TGTGCCAGCAGCTTAGGGATCAGCGGCTACACCTTC.

J is TRBJ2-4 and V is TRBV4-1, with D perhaps given as TRBD1 or TRBD2 (5 bases each). V was clipped by 4 bases and J by 9 bases, with 13 bases between them. The germline V gene encodes CDR1 MGHRA and CDR2 YSYEKL. This CDR3 region has 13 residues. Written as DNA, the CDR3 is TGCGCCAGCAGCCTCTTGAGGGGTCGCATTCAGTACTTC. This encodes CASSLLRGRIQYF.

The table lists this clonotype with many counts. The V call is TRBV6-1, the J call TRBJ1-1; maybe TRBD1 (5 bases). Germline V gene lookup returns CDR1 MNHNS and CDR2 SASEGT. V was pared by 6 bases and J by 1 base, with 6 bases between. The CDR3 sequence is 12 residues long. CDR3 region: CASRTGNTEAFF. In DNA, the CDR3 is TGTGCCAGCAGAACAGGGAACACTGAAGCTTTCTTT.

This clonotype was observed a few times. The rearrangement links TRBV20-1 to TRBJ2-3; D is ambiguous. Germline lookup yields CDR1 DFQATT and CDR2 SNEGSKA (reference sequence). This CDR3 is 14 amino acids long. V was pared by 2 bases and J by 0 bases, with 9 bases between. CDR3 protein: CSARQSLSTDTQYF. The CDR3 DNA reads as TGCAGTGCTAGACAGAGCCTTAGCACAGATACGCAGTATTTT.

This clonotype was recorded a few times. J is TRBJ2-2 and V is TRBV5-1; the D is unclear. Trimming left V 3 bases short and J 1 base short, with 10 bases between. This CDR3 comprises 15 residues. Germline V lookup: CDR1 SGHRS, CDR2 YFSETQ. The CDR3 reads CASSSNPGNTGELFF. The CDR3, as DNA: TGCGCCAGCAGCTCCAATCCGGGGAACACCGGGGAGCTGTTTTTT.

J is TRBJ2-2 and V is TRBV5-1; a weak D match, TRBD1 (5 bases). CDR1 and CDR2 (germline): SGHRS, YFSETQ. The CDR3 length is 15 residues. With 2 bases removed from V and 6 bases from J, the gap between germline ends came to 14 bases. CDR3 loop: CASSLYAGSSGELFF. In DNA, the CDR3 is TGCGCCAGCAGCTTATATGCAGGGTCCTCCGGGGAGCTGTTTTTT.

In this sample, this clonotype turned up a few times. The chain uses TRBV29-1 and TRBJ1-1; D is possibly TRBD1 (5 bases). V was pared by 6 bases and J by 1 base, with 15 bases between. This CDR3 comprises 14 residues. Germline V gene sequence: CDR1 SQVTM, CDR2 ANQGSEA. DNA for the CDR3: TGCAGCGTGGGACCGCGCCAGGGGAACACTGAAGCTTTCTTT. Translated: CSVGPRQGNTEAFF.

The chain joins TRBV29-1 to TRBJ2-1; 10 positions match TRBD2. Germline loops: CDR1 SQVTM, CDR2 ANQGSEA. J gave up 6 bases and V 4 bases, and 24 bases lay outside the gene matches. The CDR3 length is 20 residues. The CDR3, as DNA: TGCAGCGTTGTAGAAAGTCTAGCGGGAGTGGACCTTAGGAGGGGCAATGAGCAGTTCTTC. Translating it yields CSVVESLAGVDLRRGNEQFF.

The J gene is TRBJ2-3, the V gene TRBV12-3 or TRBV12-4; D is possibly TRBD1 or TRBD2 (6 bases each). The germline V and J ends were trimmed by 6 bases and 5 bases, with 21 bases remaining between them. The CDR3 contains 16 residues. CDR3 coding DNA: TGTGCCAGCAGCTACGGACAGCGGGCGAAGGGAGATACGCAGTATTTT. It is translated as CASSYGQRAKGDTQYF.

Ten or more counts support this clonotype. A junction end diverges from the germline sequence, so it may reflect a read error. The chain carries TRBV7-2 and TRBJ2-7, with no clear D. The CDR3 extends over 12 amino acids. Germline-derived CDR1 and CDR2 are SGHTA and FQGNSA. CDR3: CASSLPTYEQYF. The CDR3 nucleotides are TGCGCCAGCAGTCTTCCAACCTACGAGCAGTACTTC.

This clonotype was observed at least ten times. J is TRBJ2-7 and V is TRBV7-9; D is undetermined. In germline, CDR1 is SEHNR, CDR2 FQNEAQ (reference sequence). Trimming took off 4 bases at V and 4 bases at J, with 5 bases between the two ends. CDR3 length: 11 amino acids. The CDR3 protein is CASSWAYEQYF. CDR3 bases: TGTGCCAGCAGCTGGGCGTACGAGCAGTACTTC.

The CDR3 spells CASSLGGDSHEQYF. The CDR3, as DNA: TGTGCCAGCAGCTTGGGGGGGGACAGCCACGAGCAGTACTTC. V gene TRBV2 combines with J gene TRBJ2-7, with D perhaps given as TRBD1 or TRBD2 (7 bases each). V was cut by 6 bases and J by 5 bases, with 17 bases left in between. Germline assignment: CDR1 SNHLY and CDR2 FYNNEI. The CDR3 sequence is 14 residues long.

This clonotype was detected many times. This chain links TRBV28 with TRBJ1-1; possible D gene TRBD1, 6 bases. CDR3 length: 15 amino acids. V lost 1 base and J 5 bases, leaving 14 bases between the germline ends. Germline CDR1 and CDR2: MDHEN and SYDVKM. DNA for the CDR3: TGTGCCAGCAGTTTATTTTGGGGGCGCGAGACTGAAGCTTTCTTT. As protein: CASSLFWGRETEAFF.

This clonotype was observed a handful of times. The chain uses TRBV18 and TRBJ1-5; D gene ambiguous. The germline V gene encodes CDR1 KGHSH and CDR2 LQKENI. V dropped 2 bases and J dropped 6 bases, with 17 bases sitting between them. CDR3 length equals 16 residues. CDR3 DNA: TGTGCCAGCTCACCAAGAGGGCAGCCAAACATTCAGCCCCAGCATTTT. Its protein product is CASSPRGQPNIQPQHF.

This clonotype was recorded only once. This rearrangement joins TRBV19 to TRBJ1-5; no firm D call. Germline assignment: CDR1 LNHDA and CDR2 SQIVND (reference sequence). The length of the CDR3 is 16 residues. V dropped 3 bases and J dropped 6 bases, with 18 bases sitting between them. The CDR3 DNA is TGTGCCAGTAGTATTTTTGGACGTGGGGAGACTCAGCCCCAGCATTTT. Residues: CASSIFGRGETQPQHF. Full variable domain (outside the CDR3, taken from reference TRBV19 and TRBJ1-5): DGGITQSPKYLFRKEGQNVTLSCEQNLNHDAMYWYRQDPGQGLRLIYYSQIVNDFQKGDIAEGYSVSREKKESFPLTVTSAQKNPTAFYLCASSIFGRGETQPQHFGDGTRLSIL.

A word on this clonotype: One end of the junction does not line up with germline, which may come from a read error. The chain uses TRBV20-1 and TRBJ2-1; perhaps TRBD2 as D (6 bases). CDR3 length equals 11 residues. Germline CDR1 reads DFQATT; CDR2 reads SNEGSKA (reference sequence). The CDR3 nucleotides are TGCAGTGCTAGAGAGGCGGGGATCGGGATCTTC. It is translated as CSAREAGIGIF.